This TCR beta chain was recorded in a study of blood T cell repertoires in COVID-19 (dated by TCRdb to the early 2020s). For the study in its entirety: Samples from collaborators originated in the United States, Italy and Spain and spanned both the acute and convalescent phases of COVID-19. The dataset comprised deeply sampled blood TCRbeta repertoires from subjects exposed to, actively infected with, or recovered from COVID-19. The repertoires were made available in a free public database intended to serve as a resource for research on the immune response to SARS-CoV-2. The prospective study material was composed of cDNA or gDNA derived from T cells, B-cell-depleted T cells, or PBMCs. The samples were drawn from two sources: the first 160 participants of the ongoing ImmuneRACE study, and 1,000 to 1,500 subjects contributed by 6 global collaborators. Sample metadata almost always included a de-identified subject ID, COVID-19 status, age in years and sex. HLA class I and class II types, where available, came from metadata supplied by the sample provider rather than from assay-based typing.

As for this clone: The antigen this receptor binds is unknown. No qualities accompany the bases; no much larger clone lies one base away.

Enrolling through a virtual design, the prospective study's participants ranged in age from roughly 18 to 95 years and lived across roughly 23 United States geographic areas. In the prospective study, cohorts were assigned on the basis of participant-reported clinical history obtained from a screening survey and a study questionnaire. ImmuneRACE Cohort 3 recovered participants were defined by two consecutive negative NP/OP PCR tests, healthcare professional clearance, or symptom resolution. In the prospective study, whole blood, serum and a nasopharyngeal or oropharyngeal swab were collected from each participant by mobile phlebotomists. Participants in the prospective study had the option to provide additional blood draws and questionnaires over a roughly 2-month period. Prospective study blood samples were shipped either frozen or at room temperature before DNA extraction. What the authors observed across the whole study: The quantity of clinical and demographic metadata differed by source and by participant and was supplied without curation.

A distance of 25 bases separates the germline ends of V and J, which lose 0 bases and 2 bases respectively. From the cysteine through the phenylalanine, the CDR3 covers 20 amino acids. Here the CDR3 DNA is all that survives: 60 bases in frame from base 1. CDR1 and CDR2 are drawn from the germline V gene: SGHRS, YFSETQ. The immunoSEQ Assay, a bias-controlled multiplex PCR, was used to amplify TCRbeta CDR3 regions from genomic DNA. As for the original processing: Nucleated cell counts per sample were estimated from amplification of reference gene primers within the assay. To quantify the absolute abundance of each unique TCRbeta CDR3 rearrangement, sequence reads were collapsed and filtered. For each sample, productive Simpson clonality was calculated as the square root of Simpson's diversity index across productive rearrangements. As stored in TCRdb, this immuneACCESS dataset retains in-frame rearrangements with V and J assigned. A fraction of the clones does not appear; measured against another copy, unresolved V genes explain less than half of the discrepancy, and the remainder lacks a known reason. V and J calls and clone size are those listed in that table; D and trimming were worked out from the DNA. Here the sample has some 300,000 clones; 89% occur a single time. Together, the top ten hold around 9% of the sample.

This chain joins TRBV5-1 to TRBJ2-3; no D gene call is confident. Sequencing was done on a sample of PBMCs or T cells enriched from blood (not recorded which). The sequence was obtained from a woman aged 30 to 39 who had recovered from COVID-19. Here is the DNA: TGCGCCAGCAGCTTGGTTGGTAGCATTAACCATCGTATATTCACAGATACGCAGTATTTT. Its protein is CASSLVGSINHRIFTDTQYF.